These 3 T cell receptor beta chains originate from one sample sequenced in a study of blood T cells in healthy people across ages. Primed by a sample-barcoded 5' primer and a J-beta primer mix, a second PCR proceeded for about 7 to 12 cycles. TCRdb ran MiXCR on the 5' RACE reads and lists one entry per CDR3 protein. The sample shows roughly 1.6 million distinct CDR3 sequences, roughly a third of them seen only once. The source material was blood. These receptors originate from a woman aged 25 to 45 in good health.

The gene calls are TRBV15 and TRBJ2-1; a possible D gene is TRBD2 (7 bases). The CDR3 runs to 14 residues. V was shortened by 6 bases and J by 0 bases, with 9 bases between the two germline ends. Germline-derived CDR1 and CDR2 are LNHNV and YYDKDF (reference sequence). The CDR3 loop is CATSGGASYNEQFF. The CDR3 DNA reads as TGTGCCACCAGTGGGGGGGCCTCCTACAATGAGCAGTTCTTC. Using reference TRBV15 and TRBJ2-1 for the parts outside the CDR3, the full variable domain is DAMVIQNPRYQVTQFGKPVTLSCSQTLNHNVMYWYQQKSSQAPKLLFHYYDKDFNNEADTPDNFQSRRPNTSFCFLDIRSPGLGDTAMYLCATSGGASYNEQFFGPGTRLTVL.

This clonotype was seen a few times. This chain connects TRBV13 to TRBJ2-7, with a tentative D call TRBD1 (6 bases). V was shortened by 7 bases and J by 0 bases, with 13 bases between the two germline ends. The CDR3 is 14 amino acids. From germline, CDR1 is PRHDT and CDR2 FYEKMQ (reference sequence). CDR3 DNA: TGTGCCAGCAAGACAAGACAGGACTCCTACGAGCAGTACTTC. Its protein is CASKTRQDSYEQYF. Supplemented by reference TRBV13 and TRBJ2-7, the full variable domain reads AAGVIQSPRHLIKEKRETATLKCYPIPRHDTVYWYQQGPGQDPQFLISFYEKMQSDKGSIPDRFSAQQFSDYHSELNMSSLELGDSALYFCASKTRQDSYEQYFGPGTRLTVT.

The genes are TRBV6-2 or TRBV6-3 and TRBJ2-5, with D perhaps matching TRBD1 (7 bases). V lost 8 bases, J lost 0 bases, and 19 bases lay in between. CDR1 and CDR2 from the germline V gene are MNHEY and SVGEGT. This CDR3 contains 16 residues. CDR3 amino acids: CASSRGATKYQETQYF. CDR3 sequence (DNA): TGTGCCAGCTCCAGGGGGGCTACTAAGTACCAAGAGACCCAGTACTTC.